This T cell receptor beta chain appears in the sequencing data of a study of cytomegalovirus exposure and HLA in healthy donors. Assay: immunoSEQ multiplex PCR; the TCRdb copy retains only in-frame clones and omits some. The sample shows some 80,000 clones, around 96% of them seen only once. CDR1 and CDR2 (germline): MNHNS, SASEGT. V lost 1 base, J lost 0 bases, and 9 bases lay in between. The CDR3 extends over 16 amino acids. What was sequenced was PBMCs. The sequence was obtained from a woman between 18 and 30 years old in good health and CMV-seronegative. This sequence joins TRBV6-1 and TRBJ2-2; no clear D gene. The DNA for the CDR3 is TGTGCCAGCAGTGAAGTCGCACAATCGAACACCGGGGAGCTGTTTTTT. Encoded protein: CASSEVAQSNTGELFF.